Below, 6 T cell receptor beta chains from the same sample are listed, as sequenced in a study of T cells in Graves' hyperthyroidism and ophthalmopathy. It was RNA transcripts that yielded the amplified TCR beta CDR3 regions. First-round RT-PCR with HTBI primers amplified the TCR CDR3 region. TCRdb re-derived calls from the multiplex PCR reads in MiXCR, one entry per CDR3 protein. The sample comprises 700,000 or so distinct CDR3 sequences, over 15% of which are singletons, and roughly 8% rests with the top ten. The sample consisted of blood. The receptor set was obtained from a man between 18 and 35 years old with Graves' hyperthyroidism.

This clonotype has a handful of counts. The V call is TRBV6-2 or TRBV6-3, the J call TRBJ2-1; the match to TRBD2 covers 9 bases. After removal of 7 bases from V and 13 bases from J, the junction contained 8 bases not matched to a gene. The germline CDR1 and CDR2 sequences are MNHEY and SVGEGT. CDR3 length: 12 amino acids. The DNA for the CDR3 is TGTGCCAGCAAGTTTAGCGGGAGTGACCAGTTCTTC. Translated: CASKFSGSDQFF.

There are many counts of this clonotype. The chain is built from TRBV27 and TRBJ2-7, with TRBD2 matching 14 bases. From germline, CDR1 is MNHEY and CDR2 SMNVEV (reference sequence). V shed 6 bases, J shed 3 bases, and the junction held 10 bases outside the gene matches. CDR3 length: 17 amino acids. CDR3 protein: CASRGSGLAGGGYEQYF. The DNA for the CDR3 is TGTGCCAGCAGGGGGTCCGGACTAGCGGGAGGAGGCTACGAGCAGTACTTC.

This clonotype has a count of ten or more. This sequence joins TRBV18 and TRBJ2-3; weak D call: TRBD2 (5 bases). Looked up from germline, CDR1 is KGHSH and CDR2 is LQKENI. Trimming left V 8 bases short and J 0 bases short, with 15 bases between. The CDR3 is made up of 15 amino acids. CDR3 DNA sequence: TGTGCCAGCCTACGTCCGGGAATTAGCACAGATACGCAGTATTTT. Its protein product is CASLRPGISTDTQYF.

The chain joins TRBV19 to TRBJ2-1; either TRBD1 or TRBD2 may fit D (5 bases each). CDR3 length: 15 amino acids. Trimming stripped 7 bases from V and 6 bases from J, with 19 bases between. From germline, CDR1 is LNHDA and CDR2 SQIVND (reference sequence). This chain's CDR3 is CASMGTATLVNEQFF. The CDR3 DNA reads as TGTGCCAGTATGGGGACCGCCACACTCGTCAATGAGCAGTTCTTC.

This clonotype was seen a handful of times. The chain carries TRBV5-1 and TRBJ2-7; D unresolved. Germline CDR1 reads SGHRS; CDR2 reads YFSETQ. V was trimmed by 6 bases and J by 0 bases, leaving 16 bases between them. This CDR3 spans 15 amino acids. The CDR3 region is CASTVVPYSSYEQYF. The CDR3 DNA reads as TGCGCCAGCACCGTAGTTCCCTACAGCTCCTACGAGCAGTACTTC. Complete variable domain (other parts from reference TRBV5-1 and TRBJ2-7): KAGVTQTPRYLIKTRGQQVTLSCSPISGHRSVSWYQQTPGQGLQFLFEYFSETQRNKGNFPGRFSGRQFSNSRSEMNVSTLELGDSALYLCASTVVPYSSYEQYFGPGTRLTVT.

This clonotype was seen many times. This chain joins TRBV11-3 and TRBJ2-3; D remains unclear. CDR1 is SGHNT, CDR2 YENEEA, per germline. The CDR3 totals 14 residues. V shed 6 bases and J shed 6 bases, with 16 bases lying between them. The CDR3 spells CASSTGSLGDTQYF. CDR3 bases: TGTGCCAGCAGTACGGGCTCCCTGGGGGATACGCAGTATTTT.